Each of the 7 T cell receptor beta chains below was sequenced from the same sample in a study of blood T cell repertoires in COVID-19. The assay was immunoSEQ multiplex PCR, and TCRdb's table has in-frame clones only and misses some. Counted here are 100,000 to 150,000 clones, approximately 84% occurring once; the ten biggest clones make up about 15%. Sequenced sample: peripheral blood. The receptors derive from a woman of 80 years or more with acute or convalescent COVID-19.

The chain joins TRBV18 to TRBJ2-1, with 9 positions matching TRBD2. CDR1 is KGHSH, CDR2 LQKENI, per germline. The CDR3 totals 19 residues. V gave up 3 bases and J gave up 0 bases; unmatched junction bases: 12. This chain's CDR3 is CASSPPGRLAGNSYNEQFF. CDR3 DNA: TGTGCCAGCTCACCCCCGGGCAGGCTAGCGGGGAACTCCTACAATGAGCAGTTCTTC.

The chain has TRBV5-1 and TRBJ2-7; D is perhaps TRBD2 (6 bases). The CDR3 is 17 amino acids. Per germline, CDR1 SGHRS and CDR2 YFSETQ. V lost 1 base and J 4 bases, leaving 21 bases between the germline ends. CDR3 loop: CASSLRQGGVADYEQYF. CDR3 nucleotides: TGCGCCAGCAGCTTGAGGCAGGGTGGCGTAGCGGATTACGAGCAGTACTTC.

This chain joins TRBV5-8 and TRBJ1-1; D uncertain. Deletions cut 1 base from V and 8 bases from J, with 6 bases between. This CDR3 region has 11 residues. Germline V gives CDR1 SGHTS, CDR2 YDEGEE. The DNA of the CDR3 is TGTGCCAGCAGCTTGAACTCCGAAGCTTTCTTT. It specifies CASSLNSEAFF.

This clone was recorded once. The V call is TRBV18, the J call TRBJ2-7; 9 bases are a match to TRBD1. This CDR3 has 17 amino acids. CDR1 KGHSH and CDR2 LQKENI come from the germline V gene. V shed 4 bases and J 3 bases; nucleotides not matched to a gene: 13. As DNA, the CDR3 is TGTGCCAGCTCACATTTTCGCGCGGGACAGGGTGGCTACGAGCAGTACTTC. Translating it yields CASSHFRAGQGGYEQYF.

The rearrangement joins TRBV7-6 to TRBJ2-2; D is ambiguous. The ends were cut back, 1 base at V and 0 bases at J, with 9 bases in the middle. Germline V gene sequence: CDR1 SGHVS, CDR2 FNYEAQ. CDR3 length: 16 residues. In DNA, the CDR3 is TGTGCCAGCAGCTTAGACAGATCCGCGAACACCGGGGAGCTGTTTTTT. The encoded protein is CASSLDRSANTGELFF.

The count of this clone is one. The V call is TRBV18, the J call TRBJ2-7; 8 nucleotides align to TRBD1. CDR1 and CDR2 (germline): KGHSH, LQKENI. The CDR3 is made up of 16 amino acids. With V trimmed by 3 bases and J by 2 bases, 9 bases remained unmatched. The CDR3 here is CASSPLGGTGAYEQYF. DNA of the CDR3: TGTGCCAGCTCACCCCTTGGAGGGACAGGAGCCTACGAGCAGTACTTC. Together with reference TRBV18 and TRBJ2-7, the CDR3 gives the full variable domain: NAGVMQNPRHLVRRRGQEARLRCSPMKGHSHVYWYRQLPEEGLKFMVYLQKENIIDESGMPKERFSAEFPKEGPSILRIQQVVRGDSAAYFCASSPLGGTGAYEQYFGPGTRLTVT.

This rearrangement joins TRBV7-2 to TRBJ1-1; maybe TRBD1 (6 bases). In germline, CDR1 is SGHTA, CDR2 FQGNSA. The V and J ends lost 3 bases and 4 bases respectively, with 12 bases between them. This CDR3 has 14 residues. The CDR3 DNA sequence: TGTGCCAGCAGCTTTTATCTACAGGGCACTGAAGCTTTCTTT. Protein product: CASSFYLQGTEAFF.